Shown below are 29 T cell receptor beta chains from a single sample sequenced in a study of cytomegalovirus exposure and HLA in healthy donors. PCR amplification relied on 60 Vbeta primers (plus 13 Jbeta primers). Profiling relied on immunoSEQ multiplex PCR, and the TCRdb table lists in-frame clones only, not all of them. The sample has 95,000 to 110,000 clones, roughly 87% seen once. The sequenced material came from PBMCs. These receptors were obtained from a man under 40 in good health and CMV-seropositive.

The genes are TRBV7-9 and TRBJ2-3; TRBD2 agrees at 13 bases. Trimming removed 5 bases from V and 8 bases from J; junction bases left unmatched: 7. This CDR3 is 15 amino acids long. The V gene's germline CDR1 is SEHNR and CDR2 FQNEAQ (reference sequence). DNA of the CDR3: TGTGCCAGCAGCCTTGGACTAGCGGGGGAGCGTACGCAGTATTTT. Translated, it gives CASSLGLAGERTQYF.

V gene TRBV29-1 combines with J gene TRBJ1-2; the D gene is possibly TRBD1 (5 bases). Germline values: CDR1 SQVTM, CDR2 ANQGSEA. The CDR3 covers 11 residues. CDR3 sequence (DNA): TGCACCGCGGGGGTCGTCTATGGCTACACCTTC. It yields the protein CTAGVVYGYTF.

The chain employs TRBV4-1 and TRBJ2-1; 14 nucleotides line up with TRBD2. V lost 3 bases to trimming and J lost 8 bases; unmatched junction nucleotides: 3. The CDR3 contains 15 residues. The V gene's germline CDR1 is MGHRA and CDR2 YSYEKL. CDR3 DNA: TGCGCCAGCAGCCAGACTAGCGGGGGGGCGTATGAGCAGTTCTTC. Translation gives CASSQTSGGAYEQFF.

The gene calls are TRBV13 and TRBJ2-7, with 9 positions matching TRBD1. The CDR3 length is 15 residues. Trimming at V came to 5 bases and at J to 3 bases, leaving 8 bases not matched to a gene. Germline CDR1 is PRHDT and CDR2 is FYEKMQ (reference sequence). The DNA for the CDR3 is TGTGCCAGCAGCCCTACCGGGACAGGGCACTACGAGCAGTACTTC. Amino acid sequence: CASSPTGTGHYEQYF.

The CDR3 nucleotides are TGTGCCAGCTCACCCAGGGAAGCCTTATACGATACGCAGTATTTT. As protein: CASSPREALYDTQYF. The chain combines TRBV18 with TRBJ2-3; tentative D call: TRBD1 (5 bases). Germline lookup yields CDR1 KGHSH and CDR2 LQKENI. V lost 3 bases and J lost 6, with 16 bases in between. This CDR3 has 15 amino acids.

This chain connects TRBV18 to TRBJ1-1; D not resolved. The CDR3 spans 15 residues. Trimming removed 3 bases at V and 3 bases at J, with 14 bases between. Germline CDR1 KGHSH, CDR2 LQKENI. Here the CDR3 DNA reads TGTGCCAGCTCACCCCTACTTGGGCGGGACACTGAAGCTTTCTTT. Its protein product is CASSPLLGRDTEAFF.

The chain has TRBV29-1 and TRBJ2-7, with a tentative D call TRBD1 (6 bases). Trimming removed 6 bases from V and 5 bases from J, with 17 bases in between. The length of the CDR3 is 13 residues. CDR1 is SQVTM and CDR2 is ANQGSEA in the germline V gene. The CDR3 DNA follows: TGCAGCGTGATGACAGGTTCTGTTCACGAGCAGTACTTC. Encoded protein: CSVMTGSVHEQYF.

V is TRBV30 and J is TRBJ2-1, with 8 bases lining up with TRBD2. The CDR3 has 14 amino acids. CDR1 and CDR2 from the germline V gene are GTSNPN and SVGIG (reference sequence). Losses at the gene ends were 0 bases for V and 11 bases for J; bases not matched to a gene: 9. CDR3 region: CAWSVRGGFSQQFF. The CDR3 DNA reads as TGTGCCTGGAGTGTACGGGGGGGGTTTTCGCAGCAGTTCTTC.

V is TRBV30 and J is TRBJ1-6; TRBD1 might be the D (5 bases). Trimming removed 2 bases at V and 9 bases at J, with 14 bases between. Germline lookup yields CDR1 GTSNPN and CDR2 SVGIG (reference sequence). The CDR3 sequence is 14 residues long. The CDR3 protein is CAWSHIQGGSPLHF. Here the CDR3 DNA reads TGTGCCTGGAGTCATATCCAGGGAGGTTCACCCCTCCACTTT.

V gene TRBV5-6 combines with J gene TRBJ2-3; D is ambiguous. Per germline, CDR1 SGHDT and CDR2 YYEEEE. The V gene lost 0 bases and the J gene lost 2 bases, with 13 bases spanning the gap. This CDR3 has 16 amino acids. The CDR3 bases are TGTGCCAGCAGCTTGGGCGCTAGATCGGTCACAGATACGCAGTATTTT. Encoded protein: CASSLGARSVTDTQYF.

The chain carries TRBV7-9 and TRBJ1-4; a possible D gene is TRBD1 (5 bases). Trimming pared 6 bases from V and 6 bases from J, leaving 8 bases between. There are 12 residues in the CDR3. Germline V gives CDR1 SEHNR, CDR2 FQNEAQ (reference sequence). The CDR3 DNA reads as TGTGCCAGCAGTTGGGGCGATGAAAAACTGTTTTTT. Translating gives CASSWGDEKLFF. Filled out from reference TRBV7-9 and TRBJ1-4, the complete variable domain reads DTGVSQNPRHKITKRGQNVTFRCDPISEHNRLYWYRQTLGQGPEFLTYFQNEAQLEKSRLLSDRFSAERPKGSFSTLEIQRTEQGDSAMYLCASSWGDEKLFFGSGTQLSVL.

The V call is TRBV2, the J call TRBJ1-2; perhaps TRBD1 as D (5 bases). The CDR3 covers 16 residues. Trimming left V 4 bases short and J 7 bases short, with 22 bases between. Germline loops: CDR1 SNHLY, CDR2 FYNNEI. CDR3 coding DNA: TGTGCCAGCAGTGCCCGGGGGAATACGCCTGGGGGTGGCTACACCTTC. Its protein is CASSARGNTPGGGYTF.

The chain joins TRBV6-5 to TRBJ2-7; TRBD1 agrees at 7 bases. J was trimmed by 0 bases and V by 4 bases; bases with no gene match: 9. The CDR3 extends over 16 amino acids. The germline gives CDR1 MNHEY, CDR2 SVGAGI. The DNA for the CDR3 is TGTGCCAGCAGTTCCCCGAAGGGACAGCGCTCCTACGAGCAGTACTTC. Encoded protein: CASSSPKGQRSYEQYF.

The chain uses TRBV15 and TRBJ2-7; D is possibly TRBD1 (5 bases). Germline V CDR1 and CDR2: LNHNV, YYDKDF (reference sequence). The CDR3 has 14 residues. V was shortened by 1 base and J by 0 bases, with 7 bases between the two germline ends. The CDR3 here is CATSRGRDSYEQYF. CDR3 coding DNA: TGTGCCACCAGCAGAGGCAGGGACTCCTACGAGCAGTACTTC.

CDR3 nucleotides: TGTGCCAGCAGCCCCTCGGGGGGTAACACTGAAGCTTTCTTT. The encoded protein is CASSPSGGNTEAFF. The chain is built from TRBV7-9 and TRBJ1-1, with D tentatively TRBD1 (5 bases). V shed 5 bases and J shed 2 bases, with 12 bases lying between them. The CDR3 is 14 amino acids. Germline V gives CDR1 SEHNR, CDR2 FQNEAQ (reference sequence).

This clone was counted a single time. Here the CDR3 omits its conserved ending phenylalanine or tryptophan, so a read error is the likely source. The chain links TRBV19 to TRBJ1-2; D is possibly TRBD1 (5 bases). V was shortened by 5 bases and J by 6 bases, with 10 bases between the two germline ends. CDR3 length: 12 amino acids. Germline assignment: CDR1 LNHDA and CDR2 SQIVND (reference sequence). In DNA form, the CDR3 reads TGTGCCAGTAGTGGGGACTCCGATGGCTACACCCTC. Translation: CASSGDSDGYTL.

V is TRBV5-4 and J is TRBJ1-2, with 7 bases that match TRBD1. Germline V CDR1 and CDR2: SGHNT, YYREEE (reference sequence). Losses at the gene ends were 0 bases for V and 7 bases for J; bases not matched to a gene: 6. The CDR3 covers 14 residues. DNA for the CDR3: TGTGCCAGCAGCTTGGAAGGGGGCCGGATTGGCTACACCTTC. Amino acid sequence: CASSLEGGRIGYTF.

This clone was recorded a few times. The gene calls are TRBV15 and TRBJ1-2; 8 nucleotides match TRBD1. The V segment lost 3 bases and the J segment 8 bases; nucleotides outside the gene matches: 11. The CDR3 is made up of 15 amino acids. The germline gives CDR1 LNHNV, CDR2 YYDKDF (reference sequence). The CDR3, as DNA: TGTGCCACCAGCAGTTGGACAGGGTATGTGGTAGGCTACACCTTC. Protein product: CATSSWTGYVVGYTF.

This chain connects TRBV5-1 to TRBJ2-1, with 9 bases lining up with TRBD1. This CDR3 has 15 amino acids. With 4 bases clipped from V and 0 bases from J, the junction kept 2 bases outside the gene matches. CDR1 and CDR2 from the germline V gene are SGHRS and YFSETQ. The CDR3 DNA sequence: TGCGCCAGCAGCCCGGACAGGGGCTCCTACAATGAGCAGTTCTTC. This gives the protein CASSPDRGSYNEQFF.

V gene TRBV18 combines with J gene TRBJ2-1; 13 bases are shared with TRBD2. V shed 3 bases, J shed 8 bases, and the junction held 7 bases outside the gene matches. Germline V gives CDR1 KGHSH, CDR2 LQKENI. CDR3 size: 16 residues. CDR3 region: CASSPPGTSGVYEQFF. The CDR3 DNA is TGTGCCAGCTCACCCCCCGGGACTAGCGGGGTCTATGAGCAGTTCTTC.

The gene calls are TRBV13 and TRBJ2-3; D ambiguous. Germline values: CDR1 PRHDT, CDR2 FYEKMQ (reference sequence). Trimming removed 8 bases from V and 0 bases from J, with 12 bases in between. This CDR3 has 14 residues. CDR3 sequence (DNA): TGTGCCAGCGAGTCCGGTTATAGCACAGATACGCAGTATTTT. This translates into CASESGYSTDTQYF.

The CDR3 DNA reads TGCGCCAGCAGCTCAGGACAGAAAAGCACAGATACGCAGTATTTT. The encoded protein is CASSSGQKSTDTQYF. The chain is built from TRBV5-1 and TRBJ2-3; maybe TRBD1 (6 bases). Germline V CDR1 and CDR2: SGHRS, YFSETQ. Trimming cost V 3 bases and J 0 bases, with 11 bases left between them. This CDR3 contains 15 residues.

The chain joins TRBV28 to TRBJ1-5; 7 positions match TRBD1. V lost 6 bases, J lost 0 bases, and 14 bases stayed unmatched. CDR1 and CDR2 from the germline V gene are MDHEN and SYDVKM. The CDR3 is made up of 18 amino acids. CDR3 coding DNA: TGTGCCAGCAGACTTACAGGGGTTGGCTCGTATAGCAATCAGCCCCAGCATTTT. This sequence encodes CASRLTGVGSYSNQPQHF.

The rearrangement joins TRBV5-6 to TRBJ1-1; D gene uncertain. Per the germline V gene, CDR1 is SGHDT and CDR2 is YYEEEE. This CDR3 is built from 14 residues. Trimming took 4 bases from V and 2 from J, leaving 12 bases between them. The CDR3 region has the DNA TGTGCCAGCAGCGTTGGCCCCCAAAACACTGAAGCTTTCTTT. Encoded protein: CASSVGPQNTEAFF.

This chain connects TRBV14 to TRBJ2-1; TRBD2 matches 9 bases. Germline V gives CDR1 SGHDN, CDR2 FVKESK. The CDR3 totals 14 residues. V was clipped by 5 bases and J by 7 bases; unmatched bases: 6. In DNA form, the CDR3 reads TGTGCCAGCAGCAGCGGACTAGCGACGAATGAGCAGTTCTTC. This gives the protein CASSSGLATNEQFF.

The chain combines TRBV12-5 with TRBJ2-3; no firm D call. The V end was cut by 5 bases, the J end by 6 bases, with 6 bases between. The CDR3 has 11 amino acids. Germline-derived CDR1 and CDR2 are LGHNT and FRNRAP. The CDR3 nucleotides read TGTGCTAGTGGTGACTCTGATACGCAGTATTTT. It encodes CASGDSDTQYF.

The chain combines TRBV19 with TRBJ1-1; 7 bases agree with TRBD1. V lost 5 bases and J lost 1; bases outside the gene matches: 7. From germline, CDR1 is LNHDA and CDR2 SQIVND (reference sequence). The CDR3 consists of 15 residues. The CDR3 loop is CASSPRRTGNTEAFF. CDR3 coding DNA: TGTGCCAGTAGTCCCCGTCGGACAGGGAACACTGAAGCTTTCTTT.

This chain connects TRBV30 to TRBJ2-3; D possibly corresponds to TRBD2 (7 bases). The CDR3 sequence is 16 residues long. Per germline, CDR1 GTSNPN and CDR2 SVGIG (reference sequence). Trimming shortened V by 2 bases and J by 3 bases, and 18 bases separated the two germline ends. The CDR3 protein is CAWSWGGAMRTDTQYF. CDR3 nucleotides: TGTGCCTGGAGTTGGGGGGGGGCCATGCGGACAGATACGCAGTATTTT.

The chain carries TRBV19 and TRBJ1-5; no clear D gene. Trimming took 3 bases from V and 0 from J, leaving 9 bases between them. Per germline, CDR1 LNHDA and CDR2 SQIVND (reference sequence). CDR3 length: 15 residues. This chain's CDR3 is CASSIRGISNQPQHF. Here the CDR3 DNA reads TGTGCCAGTAGTATTCGGGGTATTAGCAATCAGCCCCAGCATTTT.